A selection of T cell receptor beta chains follows, all from one sample in a study of PD-L1 blockade in urothelial cancer. TCRdb keeps only in-frame clones here, not all; method: immunoSEQ multiplex PCR. The sample yields around 30,000 clones, over 75% seen once. The source was PBMCs, collected around atezolizumab (anti-PD-L1) treatment. These receptors all stem from a man aged 45-65 years with urothelial cancer. The CDR3 runs from the conserved cysteine through the conserved F or W. D genes are given only for firm matches. Rows give clone size only sometimes, using once, few, many, or a class for an expanded clone.

j_call clone_size d_call v_call cdr3_aa cdr3_nt
TRBJ1-5 once . TRBV7-8 CASSFAQNSNQPQHF TGTGCCAGCAGCTTCGCCCAGAATAGCAATCAGCCCCAGCATTTT
TRBJ2-3 . TRBD2 TRBV28 CASSLRASGPTKYF TGTGCCAGCAGTTTAAGGGCTAGCGGTCCCACAAAGTATTTT
TRBJ2-7 once . TRBV6-1 CASRTSEILSYEQYF TGTGCCAGCAGGACCAGCGAAATCCTCTCCTACGAGCAGTACTTC
TRBJ2-1 . TRBD2 TRBV10-1 CASSELAGVGEQFF TGCGCCAGCAGTGAGCTAGCGGGAGTGGGGGAGCAGTTCTTC
TRBJ2-1 . TRBD2 TRBV11-2 CASSVGRGGKRYNEQFF TGTGCCAGCAGCGTCGGGAGGGGCGGGAAGAGGTACAATGAGCAGTTCTTC
TRBJ2-1 . . TRBV6-5 CASGLKGPHNEQFF TGTGCCAGCGGTTTAAAGGGGCCCCACAATGAGCAGTTCTTC
TRBJ1-2 . TRBD1 TRBV11-2 CASSAWDSRNYGYTF TGTGCCAGCAGCGCGTGGGACAGCCGCAACTATGGCTACACCTTC
TRBJ2-2 . TRBD1 TRBV10-3 CAISEGTGGSGELFF TGTGCCATCAGTGAGGGGACAGGGGGGTCCGGGGAGCTGTTTTTT
TRBJ1-4 . TRBD1 TRBV4-2 CASSQGGQANEKLFF TGTGCCAGCAGCCAAGGAGGACAGGCCAATGAAAAACTGTTTTTT
TRBJ2-2 . . TRBV7-3 CASSPRVGGAGELFF TGTGCCAGCAGCCCCCGGGTTGGCGGGGCCGGGGAGCTGTTTTTT
TRBJ1-4 . . TRBV29-1 CSVVTGSRANEKLFF TGCAGCGTTGTAACGGGAAGCCGCGCTAATGAAAAACTGTTTTTT
TRBJ1-2 . . TRBV15 CATSGQGRGYTF TGTGCCACCAGCGGGCAGGGAAGGGGCTACACCTTC
TRBJ2-5 . TRBD2 TRBV7-2 CASSSSGRYQETQYF TGTGCCAGCAGCTCCAGCGGGAGGTACCAAGAGACCCAGTACTTC
TRBJ2-7 . . TRBV21-1 CASSKAPSYIPYEQYF TGTGCCAGCAGCAAAGCCCCTAGCTATATACCCTACGAGCAGTACTTC
TRBJ1-5 . . TRBV5-1 CASSLDAGGSYQPQHF TGCGCCAGCAGCTTGGATGCGGGGGGAAGCTATCAGCCCCAGCATTTT
TRBJ1-4 once . TRBV6-1 CASSAGQFATNEKLFF TGTGCCAGCAGTGCGGGACAATTTGCAACTAATGAAAAACTGTTTTTT
TRBJ1-1 . . TRBV18 CASSPGQNTEAFF TGTGCCAGCTCACCGGGACAGAACACTGAAGCTTTCTTT
TRBJ2-7 . TRBD1 TRBV28 CASSGRGPETHEQYF TGTGCCAGCAGTGGTAGGGGGCCCGAGACCCACGAGCAGTACTTC
TRBJ1-3 once TRBD1 TRBV7-2 CASSRQGRMAGNTIYF TGTGCCAGCAGCCGACAGGGGCGAATGGCTGGAAACACCATATATTTT
TRBJ1-1 . TRBD1 TRBV6-1 CASSGTGARAFF TGTGCCAGCAGTGGGACAGGTGCTAGGGCTTTCTTT
TRBJ1-5 . . TRBV28 CASVTHSGQGQPQHF TGTGCCAGCGTCACTCATTCAGGGCAGGGGCAGCCCCAGCATTTT
TRBJ1-5 . TRBD1 TRBV7-7 CASRAGQGTGQPQHF TGTGCTAGCAGGGCCGGACAGGGTACAGGACAGCCCCAGCATTTT
TRBJ1-1 . . TRBV11-2 CASSLGLGDTEAFF TGTGCCAGCAGCTTAGGGTTAGGGGACACTGAAGCTTTCTTT
TRBJ1-2 . . TRBV4-2 CVSSWGLNYGYTF TGTGTTTCTAGCTGGGGTTTGAACTATGGCTACACCTTC
TRBJ2-2 . TRBD2 TRBV5-4 CASSLGSGGRGELFF TGTGCCAGCAGCTTGGGGAGCGGGGGGCGCGGGGAGCTGTTTTTT
TRBJ2-7 . TRBD2 TRBV6-5 CASSPQLAGYYEQYF TGTGCCAGCAGCCCCCAACTAGCGGGATACTACGAGCAGTACTTC
TRBJ2-7 . TRBD2 TRBV23-1 CASSQSRGLAGVYEQYF TGCGCCAGCAGTCAATCCCGAGGACTAGCGGGGGTCTACGAGCAGTACTTC
TRBJ1-1 . . TRBV19 CASRGYEAFF TGTGCCAGCCGGGGATATGAAGCTTTCTTT
TRBJ2-3 . TRBD1 TRBV9 CASSVYTGGTDTQYF TGTGCCAGCAGCGTATACACAGGGGGCACAGATACGCAGTATTTT
TRBJ2-1 . . TRBV30 CAWSVPAVDYNEQFF TGTGCCTGGAGTGTACCAGCGGTCGATTACAATGAGCAGTTCTTC
TRBJ1-5 . TRBD1 TRBV19 CASSIGQGYQPQHF TGTGCCAGTAGTATAGGACAGGGGTACCAGCCCCAGCATTTT
TRBJ1-1 . . TRBV2 CASIQTAMNTEAFF TGTGCCAGCATCCAGACAGCCATGAACACTGAAGCTTTCTTT
TRBJ1-1 . . TRBV9 CASSVGAENTEAFF TGTGCCAGCAGCGTGGGAGCCGAGAACACTGAAGCTTTCTTT
TRBJ2-2 . . TRBV5-1 CASSLSGSQTGELFF TGCGCCAGCAGCTTATCCGGGAGCCAGACCGGGGAGCTGTTTTTT
TRBJ2-7 . . TRBV5-5 CASSLGQDYEQYF TGTGCCAGCAGCTTGGGACAGGACTACGAGCAGTACTTC
TRBJ2-1 . TRBD2 TRBV2 CASSGGVSGISYNEQFF TGTGCCAGCAGTGGGGGGGTTAGCGGGATTTCCTACAATGAGCAGTTCTTC
TRBJ1-2 . . TRBV7-9 CASSLREGSDGYTF TGTGCCAGCAGCTTACGGGAGGGTTCGGATGGCTACACCTTC
TRBJ2-5 . TRBD2 TRBV18 CASSLLGASGNGETQYF TGTGCCAGCTCACTCCTAGGGGCTAGCGGGAACGGAGAGACCCAGTACTTC
TRBJ1-1 . TRBD1 TRBV28 CASKTGQGGREAFF TGTGCCAGCAAGACGGGACAGGGAGGTCGTGAAGCTTTCTTT
TRBJ2-3 . . TRBV13 CASSSLDPQGREPTDTQYF TGTGCCAGCAGCTCCTTGGACCCCCAGGGGCGGGAGCCCACAGATACGCAGTATTTT
TRBJ1-5 once . TRBV16 CASSQGGNQPQHF TGTGCCAGCAGCCAAGGCGGGAATCAGCCCCAGCATTTT
TRBJ1-1 . TRBD1 TRBV18 CASSPWTGVSTEAFF TGTGCCAGCTCCCCTTGGACAGGGGTCAGCACTGAAGCTTTCTTT